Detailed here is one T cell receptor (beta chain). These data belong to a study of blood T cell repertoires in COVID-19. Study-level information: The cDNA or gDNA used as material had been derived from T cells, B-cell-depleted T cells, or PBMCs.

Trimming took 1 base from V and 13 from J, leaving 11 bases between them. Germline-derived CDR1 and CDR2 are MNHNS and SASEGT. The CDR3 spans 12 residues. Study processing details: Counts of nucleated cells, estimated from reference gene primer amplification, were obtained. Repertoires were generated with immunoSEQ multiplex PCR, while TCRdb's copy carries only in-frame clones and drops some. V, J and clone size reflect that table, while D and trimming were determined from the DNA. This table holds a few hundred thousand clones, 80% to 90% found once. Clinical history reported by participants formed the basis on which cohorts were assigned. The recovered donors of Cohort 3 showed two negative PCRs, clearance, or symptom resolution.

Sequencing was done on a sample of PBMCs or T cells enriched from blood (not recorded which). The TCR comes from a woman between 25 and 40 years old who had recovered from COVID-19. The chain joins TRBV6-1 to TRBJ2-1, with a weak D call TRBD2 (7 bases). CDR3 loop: CASSEGGGAQFF. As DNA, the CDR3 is TGTGCCAGCAGTGAAGGTGGGGGGGCCCAGTTCTTC.